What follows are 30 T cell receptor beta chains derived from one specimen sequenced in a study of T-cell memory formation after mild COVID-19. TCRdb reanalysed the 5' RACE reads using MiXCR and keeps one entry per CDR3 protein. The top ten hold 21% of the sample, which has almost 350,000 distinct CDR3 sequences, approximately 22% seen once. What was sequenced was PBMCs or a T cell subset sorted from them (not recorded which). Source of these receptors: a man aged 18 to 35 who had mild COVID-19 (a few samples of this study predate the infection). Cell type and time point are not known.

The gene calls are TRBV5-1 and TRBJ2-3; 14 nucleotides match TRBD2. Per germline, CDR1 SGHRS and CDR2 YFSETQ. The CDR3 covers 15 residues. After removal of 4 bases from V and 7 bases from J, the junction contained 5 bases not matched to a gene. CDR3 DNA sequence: TGCGCCAGCAGCGTGGGACTAGCGGGGGCGAATACGCAGTATTTT. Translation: CASSVGLAGANTQYF. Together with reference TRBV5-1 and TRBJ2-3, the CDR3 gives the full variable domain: KAGVTQTPRYLIKTRGQQVTLSCSPISGHRSVSWYQQTPGQGLQFLFEYFSETQRNKGNFPGRFSGRQFSNSRSEMNVSTLELGDSALYLCASSVGLAGANTQYFGPGTRLTVL.

CDR3 sequence reads: CASSQEELPWGSSYNEQFF. The CDR3 DNA follows: TGTGCCAGCAGCCAAGAAGAACTGCCGTGGGGGAGCTCCTACAATGAGCAGTTCTTC. V gene TRBV3-1 combines with J gene TRBJ2-1, with D perhaps matching TRBD1 or TRBD2 (5 bases each). CDR1 is LGHDT and CDR2 is YNNKEL in the germline V gene (reference sequence). This CDR3 has 19 amino acids. The V end lost 0 bases, the J end lost 0 bases, and 18 bases lay between the germline ends.

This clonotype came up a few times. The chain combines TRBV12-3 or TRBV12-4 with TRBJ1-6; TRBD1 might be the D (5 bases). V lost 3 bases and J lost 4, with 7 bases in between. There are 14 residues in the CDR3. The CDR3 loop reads CASSFGGYNSPLHF. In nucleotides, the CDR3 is TGTGCCAGCAGTTTTGGGGGGTATAATTCACCCCTCCACTTT.

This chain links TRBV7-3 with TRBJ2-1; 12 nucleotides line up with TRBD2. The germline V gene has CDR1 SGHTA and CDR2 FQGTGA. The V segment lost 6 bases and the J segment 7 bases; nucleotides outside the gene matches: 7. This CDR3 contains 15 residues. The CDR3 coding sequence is TGTGCCAGCAGAGAGCTAGCGGGGGGGATTAATGAGCAGTTCTTC. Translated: CASRELAGGINEQFF.

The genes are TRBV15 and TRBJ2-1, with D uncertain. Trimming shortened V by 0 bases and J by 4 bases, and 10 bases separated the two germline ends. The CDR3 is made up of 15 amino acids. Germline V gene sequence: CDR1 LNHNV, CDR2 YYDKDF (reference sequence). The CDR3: CATSRDTPGYNEQFF. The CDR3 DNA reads TGTGCCACCAGCAGAGATACCCCGGGTTACAATGAGCAGTTCTTC.

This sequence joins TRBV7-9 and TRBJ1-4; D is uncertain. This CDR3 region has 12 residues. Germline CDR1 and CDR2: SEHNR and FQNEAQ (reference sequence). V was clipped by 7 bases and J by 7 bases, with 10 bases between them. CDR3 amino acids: CASTKAGEKLFF. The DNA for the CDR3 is TGTGCCAGCACCAAGGCGGGTGAAAAACTGTTTTTT.

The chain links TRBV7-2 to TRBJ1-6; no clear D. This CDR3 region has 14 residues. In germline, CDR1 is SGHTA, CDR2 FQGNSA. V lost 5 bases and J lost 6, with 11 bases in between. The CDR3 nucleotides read TGTGCCAGCAGCCCTCGCCGGGGTAATTCACCCCTCCACTTT. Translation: CASSPRRGNSPLHF.

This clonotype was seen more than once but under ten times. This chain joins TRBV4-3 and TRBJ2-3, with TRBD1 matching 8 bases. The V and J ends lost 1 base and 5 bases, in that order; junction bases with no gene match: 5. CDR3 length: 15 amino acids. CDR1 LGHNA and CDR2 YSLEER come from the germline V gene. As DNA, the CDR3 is TGCGCCAGCAGCCAAGCGGGACAGGAGGGAGATACGCAGTATTTT. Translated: CASSQAGQEGDTQYF.

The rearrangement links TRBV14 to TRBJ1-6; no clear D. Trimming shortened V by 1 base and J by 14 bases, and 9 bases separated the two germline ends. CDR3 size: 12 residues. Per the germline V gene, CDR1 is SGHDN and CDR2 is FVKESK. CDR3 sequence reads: CASSQGPRALHF. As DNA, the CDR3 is TGTGCCAGCAGCCAAGGACCCCGCGCCCTCCACTTT. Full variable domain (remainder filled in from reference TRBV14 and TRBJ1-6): EAGVTQFPSHSVIEKGQTVTLRCDPISGHDNLYWYRRVMGKEIKFLLHFVKESKQDESGMPNNRFLAERTGGTYSTLKVQPAELEDSGVYFCASSQGPRALHFGNGTRLTVT.

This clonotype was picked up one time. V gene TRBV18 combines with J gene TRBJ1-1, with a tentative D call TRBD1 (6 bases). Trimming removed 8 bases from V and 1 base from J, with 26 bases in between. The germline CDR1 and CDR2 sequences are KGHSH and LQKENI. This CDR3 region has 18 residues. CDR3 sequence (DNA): TGTGCCAGCCGATGGGTTTTTGATCTCAGGGGATCGAACACTGAAGCTTTCTTT. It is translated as CASRWVFDLRGSNTEAFF. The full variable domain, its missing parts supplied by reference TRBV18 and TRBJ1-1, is NAGVMQNPRHLVRRRGQEARLRCSPMKGHSHVYWYRQLPEEGLKFMVYLQKENIIDESGMPKERFSAEFPKEGPSILRIQQVVRGDSAAYFCASRWVFDLRGSNTEAFFGQGTRLTVV.

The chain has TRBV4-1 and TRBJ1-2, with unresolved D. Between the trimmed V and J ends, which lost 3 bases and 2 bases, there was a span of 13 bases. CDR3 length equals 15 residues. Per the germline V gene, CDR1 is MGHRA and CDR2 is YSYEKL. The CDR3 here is CASSHPLLGNYGYTF. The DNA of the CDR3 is TGCGCCAGCAGCCACCCCCTGCTGGGCAACTATGGCTACACCTTC.

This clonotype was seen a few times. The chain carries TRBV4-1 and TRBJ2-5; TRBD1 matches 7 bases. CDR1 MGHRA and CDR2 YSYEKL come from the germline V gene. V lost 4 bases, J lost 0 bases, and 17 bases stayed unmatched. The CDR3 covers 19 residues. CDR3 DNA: TGCGCCAGCAGCCCCGACTGGGCAGGGGGAGTTACGTACCAAGAGACCCAGTACTTC. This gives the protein CASSPDWAGGVTYQETQYF.

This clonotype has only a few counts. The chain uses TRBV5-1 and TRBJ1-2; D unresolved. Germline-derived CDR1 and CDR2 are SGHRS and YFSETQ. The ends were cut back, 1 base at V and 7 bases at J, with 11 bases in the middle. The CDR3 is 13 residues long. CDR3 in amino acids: CASSLRGLSGYTF. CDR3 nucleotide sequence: TGCGCCAGCAGCTTGCGGGGTCTCTCTGGCTACACCTTC.

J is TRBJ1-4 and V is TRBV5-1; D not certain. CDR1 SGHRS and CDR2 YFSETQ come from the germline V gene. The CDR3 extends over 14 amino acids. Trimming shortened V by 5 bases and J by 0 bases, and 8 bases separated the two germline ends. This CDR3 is CASRYTPTNEKLFF. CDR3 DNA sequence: TGCGCCAGCAGATACACGCCAACTAATGAAAAACTGTTTTTT.

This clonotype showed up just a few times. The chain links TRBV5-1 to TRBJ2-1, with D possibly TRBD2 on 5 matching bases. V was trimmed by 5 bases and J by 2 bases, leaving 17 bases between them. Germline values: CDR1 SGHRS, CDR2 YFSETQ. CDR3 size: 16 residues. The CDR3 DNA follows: TGCGCCAGCAGGCCCTTGGGAGTCCCCACCTACAATGAGCAGTTCTTC. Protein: CASRPLGVPTYNEQFF.

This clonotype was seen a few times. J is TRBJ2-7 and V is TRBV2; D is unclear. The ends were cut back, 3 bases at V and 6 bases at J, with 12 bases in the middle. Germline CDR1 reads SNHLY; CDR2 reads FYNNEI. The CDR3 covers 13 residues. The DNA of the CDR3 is TGTGCCAGCAGTGACAGAGAAGCCCCCGAGCAGTACTTC. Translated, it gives CASSDREAPEQYF. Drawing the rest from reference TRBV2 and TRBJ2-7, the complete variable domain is EPEVTQTPSHQVTQMGQEVILRCVPISNHLYFYWYRQILGQKVEFLVSFYNNEISEKSEIFDDQFSVERPDGSNFTLKIRSTKLEDSAMYFCASSDREAPEQYFGPGTRLTVT.

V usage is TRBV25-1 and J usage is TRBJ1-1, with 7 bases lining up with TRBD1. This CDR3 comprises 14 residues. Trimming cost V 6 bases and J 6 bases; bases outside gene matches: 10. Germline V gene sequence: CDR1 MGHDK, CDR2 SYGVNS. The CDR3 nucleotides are TGTGCCAGCAGCAGACAGGGTAGGAGTTCTGAAGCTTTCTTT. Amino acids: CASSRQGRSSEAFF.

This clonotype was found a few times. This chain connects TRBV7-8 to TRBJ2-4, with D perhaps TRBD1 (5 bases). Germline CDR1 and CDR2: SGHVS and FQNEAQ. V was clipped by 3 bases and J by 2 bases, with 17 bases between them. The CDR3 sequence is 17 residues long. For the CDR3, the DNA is TGTGCCAGCAGCTTGGGGCCCCTATCCGGGTCCAAAAACATTCAGTACTTC. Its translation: CASSLGPLSGSKNIQYF.

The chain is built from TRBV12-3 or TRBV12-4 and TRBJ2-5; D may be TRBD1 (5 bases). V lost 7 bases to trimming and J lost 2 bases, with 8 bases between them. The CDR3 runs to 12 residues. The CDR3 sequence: CASTQGQETQYF. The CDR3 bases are TGTGCCAGCACCCAGGGTCAAGAGACCCAGTACTTC.

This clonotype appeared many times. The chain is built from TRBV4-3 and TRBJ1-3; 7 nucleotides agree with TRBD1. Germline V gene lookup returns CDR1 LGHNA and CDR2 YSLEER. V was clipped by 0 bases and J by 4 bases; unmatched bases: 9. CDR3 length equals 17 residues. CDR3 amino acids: CASSQDGPTGKGNTIYF. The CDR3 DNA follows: TGCGCCAGCAGCCAAGATGGGCCGACAGGGAAAGGAAACACCATATATTTT.

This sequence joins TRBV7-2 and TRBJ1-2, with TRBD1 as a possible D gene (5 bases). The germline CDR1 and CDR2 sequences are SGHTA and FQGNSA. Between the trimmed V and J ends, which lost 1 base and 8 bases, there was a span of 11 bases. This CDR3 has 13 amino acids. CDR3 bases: TGTGCCAGCAGCTTAGATGCAGGGCGCGGCTACACCTTC. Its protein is CASSLDAGRGYTF.

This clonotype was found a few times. CDR3 DNA: TGTGCCAGCAGCCGACAGGGGGCTCGTAATGAAAAACTGTTTTTT. Its translation is CASSRQGARNEKLFF. The V gene is TRBV11-2, the J gene TRBJ1-4; 10 nucleotides agree with TRBD1. CDR3 size: 15 residues. Trimming cost V 5 bases and J 4 bases; bases outside gene matches: 4. CDR1 and CDR2 from the germline V gene are SGHAT and FQNNGV.

CDR3 sequence reads: CASSATGVGYTF. In nucleotides, the CDR3 is TGTGCCAGCAGTGCGACAGGGGTTGGCTACACCTTC. This chain links TRBV27 with TRBJ1-2, with 8 bases that match TRBD1. Germline V gives CDR1 MNHEY, CDR2 SMNVEV (reference sequence). The trim removed 5 bases at V and 7 bases at J, leaving 3 bases unmatched. This CDR3 contains 12 residues.

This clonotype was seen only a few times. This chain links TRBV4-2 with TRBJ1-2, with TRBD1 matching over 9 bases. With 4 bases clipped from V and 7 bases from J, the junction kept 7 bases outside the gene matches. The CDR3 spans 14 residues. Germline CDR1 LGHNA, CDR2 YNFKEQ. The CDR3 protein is CASSLRDRDSGYTF. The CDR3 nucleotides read TGTGCCAGCAGCCTTCGGGACAGGGATAGTGGCTACACCTTC.

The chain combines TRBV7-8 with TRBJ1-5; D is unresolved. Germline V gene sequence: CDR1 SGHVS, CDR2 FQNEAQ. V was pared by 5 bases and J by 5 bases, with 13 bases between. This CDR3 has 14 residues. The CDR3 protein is CASSAWAGDQPQHF. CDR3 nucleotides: TGTGCCAGCAGCGCATGGGCGGGCGATCAGCCCCAGCATTTT.

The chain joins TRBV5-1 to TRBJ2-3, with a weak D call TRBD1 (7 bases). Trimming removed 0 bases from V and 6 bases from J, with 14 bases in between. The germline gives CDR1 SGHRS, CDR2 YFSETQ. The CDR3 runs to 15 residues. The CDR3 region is CASSLVEGAGDTQYF. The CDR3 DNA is TGCGCCAGCAGCTTGGTGGAGGGGGCTGGGGATACGCAGTATTTT. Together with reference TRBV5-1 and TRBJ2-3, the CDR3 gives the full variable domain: KAGVTQTPRYLIKTRGQQVTLSCSPISGHRSVSWYQQTPGQGLQFLFEYFSETQRNKGNFPGRFSGRQFSNSRSEMNVSTLELGDSALYLCASSLVEGAGDTQYFGPGTRLTVL.

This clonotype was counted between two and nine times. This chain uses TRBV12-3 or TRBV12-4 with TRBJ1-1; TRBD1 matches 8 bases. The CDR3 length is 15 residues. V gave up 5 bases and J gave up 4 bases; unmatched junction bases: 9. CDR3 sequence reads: CASSIGQGAGTEAFF. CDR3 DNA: TGTGCCAGCAGTATCGGACAGGGAGCGGGCACTGAAGCTTTCTTT.

This CDR3 is CARGPDRVESSYGYTF. The CDR3 coding sequence is TGTGCCAGGGGGCCGGACAGGGTCGAGTCAAGCTATGGCTACACCTTC. The chain has TRBV2 and TRBJ1-2; 8 nucleotides line up with TRBD1. CDR3 length equals 16 residues. Per the germline V gene, CDR1 is SNHLY and CDR2 is FYNNEI. Losses at the gene ends were 9 bases for V and 4 bases for J; bases not matched to a gene: 16. The variable domain in full, completed from reference TRBV2 and TRBJ1-2, reads EPEVTQTPSHQVTQMGQEVILRCVPISNHLYFYWYRQILGQKVEFLVSFYNNEISEKSEIFDDQFSVERPDGSNFTLKIRSTKLEDSAMYFCARGPDRVESSYGYTFGSGTRLTVV.

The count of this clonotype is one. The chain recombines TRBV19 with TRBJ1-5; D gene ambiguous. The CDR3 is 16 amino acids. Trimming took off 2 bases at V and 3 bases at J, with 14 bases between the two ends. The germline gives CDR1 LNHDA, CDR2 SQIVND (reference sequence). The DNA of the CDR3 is TGTGCCAGTAGTATATCCGGACGCGCGATCAATCAGCCCCAGCATTTT. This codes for CASSISGRAINQPQHF.

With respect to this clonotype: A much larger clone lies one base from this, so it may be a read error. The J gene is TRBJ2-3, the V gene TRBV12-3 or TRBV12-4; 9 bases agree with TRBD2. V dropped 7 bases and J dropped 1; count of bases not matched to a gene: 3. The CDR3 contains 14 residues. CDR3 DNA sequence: TGTGCCAGCAACCCTAGCGGGGGCACAGATACGCAGTATTTT. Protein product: CASNPSGGTDTQYF.